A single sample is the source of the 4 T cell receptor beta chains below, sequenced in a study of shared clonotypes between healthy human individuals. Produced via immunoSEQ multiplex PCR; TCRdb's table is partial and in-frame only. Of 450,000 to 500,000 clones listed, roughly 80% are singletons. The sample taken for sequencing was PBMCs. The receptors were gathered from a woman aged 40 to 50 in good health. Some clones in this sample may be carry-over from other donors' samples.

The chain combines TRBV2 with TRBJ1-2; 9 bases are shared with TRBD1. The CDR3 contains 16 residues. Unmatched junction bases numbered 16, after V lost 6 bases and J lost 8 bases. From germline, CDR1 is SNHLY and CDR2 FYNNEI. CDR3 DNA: TGTGCCAGCAGCTCTCTTTTCCCCGGGACAGGGTACGGCTACACCTTC. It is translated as CASSSLFPGTGYGYTF. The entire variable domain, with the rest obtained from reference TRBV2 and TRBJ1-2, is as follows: EPEVTQTPSHQVTQMGQEVILRCVPISNHLYFYWYRQILGQKVEFLVSFYNNEISEKSEIFDDQFSVERPDGSNFTLKIRSTKLEDSAMYFCASSSLFPGTGYGYTFGSGTRLTVV.

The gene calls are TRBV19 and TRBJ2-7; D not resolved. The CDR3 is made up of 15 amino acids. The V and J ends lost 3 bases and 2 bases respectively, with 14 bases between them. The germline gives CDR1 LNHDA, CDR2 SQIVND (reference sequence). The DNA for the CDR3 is TGTGCCAGTAGTATTCGCCTGGGCAGGACCTACGAGCAGTACTTC. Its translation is CASSIRLGRTYEQYF.

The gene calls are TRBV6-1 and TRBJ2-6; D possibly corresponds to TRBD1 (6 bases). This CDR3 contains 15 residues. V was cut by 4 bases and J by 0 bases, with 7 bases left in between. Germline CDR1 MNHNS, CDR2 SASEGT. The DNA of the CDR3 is TGTGCCAGCAGTGGGGACAACTCTGGGGCCAACGTCCTGACTTTC. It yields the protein CASSGDNSGANVLTF.

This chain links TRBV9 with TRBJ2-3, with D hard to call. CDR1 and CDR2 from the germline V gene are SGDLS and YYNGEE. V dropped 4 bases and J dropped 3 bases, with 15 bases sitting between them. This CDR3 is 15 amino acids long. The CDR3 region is CASSLSYSWTDTQYF. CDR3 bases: TGTGCCAGCAGCCTGTCGTATAGCTGGACAGATACGCAGTATTTT. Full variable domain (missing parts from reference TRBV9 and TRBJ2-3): DSGVTQTPKHLITATGQRVTLRCSPRSGDLSVYWYQQSLDQGLQFLIQYYNGEERAKGNILERFSAQQFPDLHSELNLSSLELGDSALYFCASSLSYSWTDTQYFGPGTRLTVL.